This T cell receptor beta chain originates from a study of T cells in Graves' hyperthyroidism and ophthalmopathy (dated 2019 in TCRdb). Context from the whole study: TCR V-J signatures able to tell the groups apart were searched for in a discovery cohort of around 95 patients, of whom 43 had Graves' ophthalmopathy and around 58 had stable Graves' hyperthyroidism. Thyroid tissue and blood T-cell repertoires from over 5 Graves' hyperthyroidism patients were also compared in the study. According to the paper, TCR Vbeta CDR3 sequencing was carried out on about 140 peripheral blood samples, which came from about 45 ophthalmopathy, around 74 hyperthyroidism and approximately 17 progressor patients. Prospective prediction of ophthalmopathy was tested in an independent validation cohort consisting of under 20 hyperthyroidism patients and more than 15 patients who later progressed to ophthalmopathy. The approximately 98 discovery patients were randomly divided into training and test sets at a 7:3 ratio. After sampling, hyperthyroidism patients received methimazole starting at 30 mg daily, and ophthalmopathy patients received high-dose intravenous methylprednisolone.

TCR beta CDR3 regions were amplified from RNA transcripts. The first round of RT-PCR for the TCR CDR3 was performed with the HTBI primer set and the Qiagen OneStep RT-PCR kit. A second multiplex PCR round built the libraries, followed by size selection and purification. Sequencing of the libraries was done on an Illumina HiSeq2000 using paired-end 100 bp reads. The authors processed their data as follows. SOAPnuke was used to process the raw data, with reads discarded if the reads contained adapters or uncalled bases, had a mean Phred below 15, or lacked an exact constant-primer or identifier match. High-quality paired reads were merged with COPE v1.2.5, and unique nucleotide sequences were defined as clonotypes. MiTCR v1.1 was used to align clonotypes to the IMGT TRBV, TRBD and TRBJ reference segments. The analysis included only V-J combinations with a frequency above 0.0001, which together covered more than 99% of the repertoires. The TCS score was defined as the ratio of F50 (clonal expansion) to E x V (chaos), calculated using BLOSUM62-based TCRdist between CDR3 peptides within each V-J. Welch's t-statistics and random forest reduced several hundred V-J features to 13, which were used in a naive Bayes classifier (R e1071). The raw public reads went through TCRdb reprocessing: fastp at Q25, MiXCR clone calling, in-frame beta chains kept. Rows with one shared CDR3 protein collapse into an entry with the most common genes and DNA. The V and J calls reflect TCRdb's pipeline rather than the authors' work. The sample has hundreds of thousands of distinct CDR3 sequences on record, 46% of them singletons. 8.2% of the sample goes to the ten largest clones.

The research as a whole found: Sample size was not statistically predetermined, and investigators were not blinded to group allocation. In validation, the model predicted progression to ophthalmopathy with 60% to 71% sensitivity and around 72% specificity, a median of roughly seven months before onset. A model built on a 13 V-J signature distinguished ophthalmopathy from stable hyperthyroidism, reaching about 88% sensitivity and about 81% specificity in cross-validation and 80%/75% in testing. Most expanded thyroid clonotypes (frequency above 0.001) were also detected in blood, suggesting blood repertoires may reflect thyroid immune responses.

Of note for this clonotype: It lacks a known antigen. One end of the junction does not line up with germline, which may come from a read error.

Graves' hyperthyroidism was defined as stable when no progression to ophthalmopathy occurred over 18 months of follow-up. Hyperthyroidism patients were aged 18 to 65 years and newly diagnosed, with disease duration of less than 2 months. Patients with uncontrolled infections, other autoimmune diseases, pregnancy or lactation were excluded. Clinical symptoms, serum thyroxine and TRAb, thyroid ultrasound, and orbital computed tomography formed the basis for the diagnoses. Total RNA was extracted using Trizol reagent, and RNA quality was assessed on an Agilent 2100 Bioanalyzer. The sample comprised peripheral blood or thyroid tissue (not recorded which). This sequence was found in a woman younger than 35 with Graves' hyperthyroidism. Donor details come from another sample of the same person, matched by shared clones.

The CDR3 protein sequence reads: CASSEGLVPGELFF. The DNA sequence is as follows: TGTGCCAGCAGCGAAGGACTAGTTCCCGGGGAGCTGTTTTTT. The rearranged chain carries TRBV2 and TRBJ2-2; the junction holds 7 bases that match TRBD2. Counted from cysteine to phenylalanine, this CDR3 has 14 amino acids. The CDR3 DNA has 42 bases and is translated from base 1. As encoded in the germline V gene, CDR1 is SNHLY while CDR2 is FYNNEI.